The 12 T cell receptor beta chains below come from one sample, sequenced in a study of cytomegalovirus exposure and HLA in healthy donors. PCR used 60 Vbeta primers and 13 Jbeta primers. Generated by immunoSEQ multiplex PCR, the TCRdb table keeps only in-frame clones and is missing some. This sample has 90,000 or so clones; around 70% occur once, and the top ten carry about 15%. Sequencing was carried out using PBMCs. The receptor source for this set is a woman between 45 and 65 years old in good health and CMV-seropositive.

V usage is TRBV6-5 and J usage is TRBJ1-2, with D uncertain. Trimming removed 2 bases at V and 4 bases at J, with 8 bases between. CDR1 MNHEY and CDR2 SVGAGI come from the germline V gene. The CDR3 totals 13 residues. CDR3 amino acids: CASSYRGLYGYTF. Written as DNA, the CDR3 is TGTGCCAGCAGTTACCGAGGCCTCTATGGCTACACCTTC.

In its sample, this clone was seen a few times. The chain links TRBV9 to TRBJ1-5; 11 bases match TRBD1. Looked up from germline, CDR1 is SGDLS and CDR2 is YYNGEE. The CDR3 loop spans 14 amino acids. V dropped 5 bases and J dropped 4; count of bases not matched to a gene: 2. CDR3 sequence (DNA): TGTGCCAGCAGTGGGACAGGGGGTAATCAGCCCCAGCATTTT. It yields the protein CASSGTGGNQPQHF.

The rearrangement joins TRBV7-9 to TRBJ2-4; tentative D call: TRBD1 (6 bases). The CDR3 length is 15 residues. CDR1 is SEHNR, CDR2 FQNEAQ, per germline (reference sequence). The V end was cut by 0 bases, the J end by 8 bases, with 14 bases between. The CDR3 nucleotides are TGTGCCAGCAGCTTAGCGCTGGGGGCCGACGACATTCAGTACTTC. This translates into CASSLALGADDIQYF.

The chain joins TRBV2 to TRBJ2-3, with a weak D call TRBD2 (6 bases). The ends were cut back, 7 bases at V and 2 bases at J, with 16 bases in the middle. CDR3 length equals 15 residues. Per germline, CDR1 SNHLY and CDR2 FYNNEI. CDR3 sequence: CASIPGRGLTDTQYF. The CDR3 bases are TGTGCCAGCATCCCGGGAAGGGGACTCACAGATACGCAGTATTTT.

V and J are TRBV6-5 and TRBJ1-1, with a possible D match to TRBD1 (5 bases). The CDR3 is 14 residues long. The V end lost 2 bases, the J end lost 3 bases, and 10 bases lay between the germline ends. CDR1 is MNHEY, CDR2 SVGAGI, per germline. DNA of the CDR3: TGTGCCAGCAGTTACCGGGGGTGGGACACTGAAGCTTTCTTT. Its translation: CASSYRGWDTEAFF.

The rearrangement uses TRBV18 and TRBJ1-2, with 9 positions matching TRBD1. J was trimmed by 8 bases and V by 4 bases; bases with no gene match: 14. This CDR3 has 16 amino acids. Germline V CDR1 and CDR2: KGHSH, LQKENI. The CDR3 bases are TGTGCCAGCTCACTCGACCTCGCGGACAGGGGAAAGGGCTACACCTTC. It is translated as CASSLDLADRGKGYTF.

V gene TRBV2 combines with J gene TRBJ2-2; a possible D gene is TRBD1 (6 bases). Germline lookup yields CDR1 SNHLY and CDR2 FYNNEI. The CDR3 contains 15 residues. Trimming took 8 bases from V and 1 from J, leaving 14 bases between them. The CDR3 loop reads CASSLQGMNTGELFF. As DNA, the CDR3 is TGTGCCAGCTCTCTTCAGGGGATGAACACCGGGGAGCTGTTTTTT.

This CDR3 is CASSLATMRTPGNTIYF. DNA of the CDR3: TGTGCCAGTAGTCTCGCCACGATGAGGACTCCTGGAAACACCATATATTTT. The chain joins TRBV19 to TRBJ1-3; D not resolved. The germline CDR1 and CDR2 sequences are LNHDA and SQIVND (reference sequence). CDR3 size: 17 residues. The ends were cut back, 5 bases at V and 2 bases at J, with 19 bases in the middle.

This chain uses TRBV28 with TRBJ2-7; 7 positions agree with TRBD2. V lost 4 bases to trimming and J lost 5 bases; unmatched junction nucleotides: 14. Germline values: CDR1 MDHEN, CDR2 SYDVKM. The CDR3 covers 16 residues. CDR3 amino acids: CASSSRGRGGVDEQYF. CDR3 DNA: TGTGCCAGCAGTTCTAGGGGTAGGGGAGGGGTCGACGAGCAGTACTTC.

The chain joins TRBV5-6 to TRBJ2-7, with TRBD2 matching over 7 bases. This CDR3 is 13 amino acids long. Germline trimming cut 5 bases from V and 3 bases from J; bases unmatched to any gene: 5. Germline-derived CDR1 and CDR2 are SGHDT and YYEEEE. The CDR3 region has the DNA TGTGCCAGCAGTAGCGGGTCTAGCTACGAGCAGTACTTC. Translation gives CASSSGSSYEQYF.

CDR3 nucleotide sequence: TGTGCCATCAGTGAGGGGGGGGCCAATCAGCCCCAGCATTTT. It codes for CAISEGGANQPQHF. The chain is built from TRBV10-3 and TRBJ1-5; D may be TRBD1 (6 bases). The V end was cut by 2 bases, the J end by 3 bases, with 8 bases between. Germline V gives CDR1 ENHRY, CDR2 SYGVKD. There are 14 residues in the CDR3.

J is TRBJ1-2 and V is TRBV5-1; 7 bases map to TRBD1. Germline CDR1 reads SGHRS; CDR2 reads YFSETQ. This CDR3 region has 15 residues. V was clipped by 4 bases and J by 3 bases; unmatched bases: 9. The CDR3 loop reads CASSGGTADYYGYTF. DNA of the CDR3: TGCGCCAGCAGCGGTGGGACAGCCGATTACTATGGCTACACCTTC.